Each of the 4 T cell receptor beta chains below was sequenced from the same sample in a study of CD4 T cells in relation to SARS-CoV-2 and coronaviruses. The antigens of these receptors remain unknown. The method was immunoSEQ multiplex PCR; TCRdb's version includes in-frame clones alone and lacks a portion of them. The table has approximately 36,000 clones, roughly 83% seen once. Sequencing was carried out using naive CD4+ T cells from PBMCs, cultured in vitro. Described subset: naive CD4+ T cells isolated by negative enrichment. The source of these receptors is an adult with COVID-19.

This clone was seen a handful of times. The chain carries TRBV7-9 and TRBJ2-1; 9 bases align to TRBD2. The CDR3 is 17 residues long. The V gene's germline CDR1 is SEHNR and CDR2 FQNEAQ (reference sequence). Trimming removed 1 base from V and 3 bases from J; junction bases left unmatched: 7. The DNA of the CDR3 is TGTGCCAGCAGCTTAGACGCTAGCGGGATTCTCTACAATGAGCAGTTCTTC. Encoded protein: CASSLDASGILYNEQFF.

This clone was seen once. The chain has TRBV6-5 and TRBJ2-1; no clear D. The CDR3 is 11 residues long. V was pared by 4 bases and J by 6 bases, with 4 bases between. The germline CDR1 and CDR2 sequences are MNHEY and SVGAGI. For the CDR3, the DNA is TGTGCCAGCAGTTTTGGCAATGAGCAGTTCTTC. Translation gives CASSFGNEQFF.

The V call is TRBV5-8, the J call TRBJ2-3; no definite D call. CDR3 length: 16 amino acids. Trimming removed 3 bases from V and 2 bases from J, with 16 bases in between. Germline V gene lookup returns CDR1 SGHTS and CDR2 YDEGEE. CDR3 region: CASSSDTKQVTDTQYF. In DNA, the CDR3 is TGTGCCAGCAGCTCCGACACCAAGCAAGTCACAGATACGCAGTATTTT.

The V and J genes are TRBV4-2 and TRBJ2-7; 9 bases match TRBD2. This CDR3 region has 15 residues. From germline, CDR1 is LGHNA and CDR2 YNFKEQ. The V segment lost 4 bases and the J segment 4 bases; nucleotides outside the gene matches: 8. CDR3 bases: TGTGCCAGCAGCCCCCCACTAGCGGGTATTTACGAGCAGTACTTC. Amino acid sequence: CASSPPLAGIYEQYF.